These 32 T cell receptor beta chains were all obtained from the same sample, sequenced in a study of memory CD4+ T cells and cytomegalovirus serostatus. Only in-frame clones appear in the TCRdb table, and some are missing; sequencing was by immunoSEQ multiplex PCR. The sample yields tens of thousands of clones, 75% to 90% seen once. Single viable CD3+CD4+CD8-CD45RO+ cells were sorted as the memory CD4+ T cells. Sequencing was carried out using memory CD4+ T cells from blood. The source is an adult in good health and CMV-seronegative.

The chain recombines TRBV6-4 with TRBJ2-3; D ambiguous. The germline V gene has CDR1 MRHNA and CDR2 SNTAGT. Trimming cost V 6 bases and J 0 bases, with 16 bases left between them. This CDR3 contains 16 residues. The CDR3 region is CASSVGPSSSTDTQYF. In DNA form, the CDR3 reads TGTGCCAGCAGCGTTGGACCATCCTCTAGCACAGATACGCAGTATTTT.

The gene calls are TRBV7-8 and TRBJ1-6; maybe TRBD1 (5 bases). The CDR3 runs 14 residues. The germline V gene encodes CDR1 SGHVS and CDR2 FQNEAQ. Trimming left V 6 bases short and J 5 bases short, with 11 bases between. As DNA, the CDR3 is TGTGCCAGCAGATGGACACAGAATAATTCACCCCTCCACTTT. Amino acids: CASRWTQNNSPLHF. The full variable domain, rest sourced from reference TRBV7-8 and TRBJ1-6, is GAGVSQSPRYKVAKRGQDVALRCDPISGHVSLFWYQQALGQGPEFLTYFQNEAQLDKSGLPSDRFFAERPEGSVSTLKIQRTQQEDSAVYLCASRWTQNNSPLHFGNGTRLTVT.

V gene TRBV27 combines with J gene TRBJ2-5; 7 positions agree with TRBD1. Germline V CDR1 and CDR2: MNHEY, SMNVEV (reference sequence). The trim removed 2 bases at V and 7 bases at J, leaving 10 bases unmatched. The CDR3 extends over 15 amino acids. CDR3 region: CASSLGDRDSGTQYF. DNA for the CDR3: TGTGCCAGCAGTTTAGGTGACAGGGATTCAGGGACCCAGTACTTC.

The chain has TRBV18 and TRBJ2-5, with 10 bases aligning to TRBD2. Germline V gene lookup returns CDR1 KGHSH and CDR2 LQKENI. V lost 3 bases, J lost 4 bases, and 8 bases stayed unmatched. The CDR3 is 16 residues long. This chain's CDR3 is CASSPRGTSVGETQYF. The DNA of the CDR3 is TGTGCCAGCTCACCCAGGGGGACTAGCGTTGGAGAGACCCAGTACTTC.

CDR3 loop: CASSYDRSYEQYF. CDR3 nucleotides: TGTGCCAGCAGTTACGACCGCTCCTACGAGCAGTACTTC. This chain connects TRBV6-6 to TRBJ2-7; D not resolved. Germline values: CDR1 MNHNY, CDR2 SVGAGI (reference sequence). Trimming shortened V by 2 bases and J by 0 bases, and 5 bases separated the two germline ends. The CDR3 totals 13 residues.

The J gene is TRBJ1-1, the V gene TRBV6-1, with 9 nucleotides matching TRBD1. This CDR3 is built from 16 residues. Germline V gives CDR1 MNHNS, CDR2 SASEGT. V lost 3 bases to trimming and J lost 2 bases; unmatched junction nucleotides: 7. CDR3 nucleotide sequence: TGTGCCAGCAGTGACCCGGACAGGGGATTAAACACTGAAGCTTTCTTT. Residues: CASSDPDRGLNTEAFF.

The chain employs TRBV27 and TRBJ1-6; D might be TRBD1 (5 bases). The CDR3 runs to 15 residues. Per the germline V gene, CDR1 is MNHEY and CDR2 is SMNVEV (reference sequence). The ends were cut back, 5 bases at V and 9 bases at J, with 17 bases in the middle. The CDR3 loop is CASSRPGRPVSPLHF. The CDR3 nucleotides are TGTGCCAGCAGTCGGCCAGGGAGGCCCGTTTCACCCCTCCACTTT.

The chain uses TRBV27 and TRBJ2-4; 7 bases map to TRBD2. The CDR3 runs 18 residues. V trimming: 6 bases; J trimming: 2 bases; junction bases outside the gene matches: 16. Per the germline V gene, CDR1 is MNHEY and CDR2 is SMNVEV (reference sequence). The CDR3 protein is CASSPPGGGGRPKNIQYF. The CDR3 DNA follows: TGTGCCAGCAGCCCTCCTGGAGGTGGCGGGAGACCCAAAAACATTCAGTACTTC.

The CDR3 coding sequence is TGTGCCAGCAGCCAAGCTCTAGCGGGAGCAGATACGCAGTATTTT. Residues: CASSQALAGADTQYF. The chain uses TRBV14 and TRBJ2-3, with 10 bases aligning to TRBD2. Losses at the gene ends were 1 base for V and 4 bases for J; bases not matched to a gene: 2. CDR3 length: 15 amino acids. Germline V CDR1 and CDR2: SGHDN, FVKESK.

This rearrangement joins TRBV29-1 to TRBJ2-1; TRBD2 matches 8 bases. The J segment lost 5 bases and the V segment lost 1 base, leaving 7 bases of the junction unmatched. The CDR3 runs to 15 residues. CDR1 and CDR2 from the germline V gene are SQVTM and ANQGSEA. As DNA, the CDR3 is TGCAGCGTTGAAGGCGGGAGGACTCCACACAATGAGCAGTTCTTC. Its protein product is CSVEGGRTPHNEQFF.

The V call is TRBV2, the J call TRBJ2-7, with D perhaps TRBD2 (6 bases). This CDR3 has 14 amino acids. Germline CDR1 reads SNHLY; CDR2 reads FYNNEI. Trimming removed 6 bases from V and 0 bases from J, with 12 bases in between. CDR3 amino acids: CASSGGWSSYEQYF. CDR3 DNA: TGTGCCAGCAGCGGAGGGTGGAGCTCCTACGAGCAGTACTTC.

V and J are TRBV19 and TRBJ2-7, with TRBD2 identical over 7 bases. Germline CDR1 and CDR2: LNHDA and SQIVND (reference sequence). The junction had 7 bases not matched to a gene; V was cut back by 7 bases and J by 1 base. The CDR3 covers 14 residues. CDR3 sequence (DNA): TGTGCCAGTAAGGGGCCGGGGGGTTCCTACGAGCAGTACTTC. Translating gives CASKGPGGSYEQYF.

This clone was picked up one time. The V call is TRBV7-2, the J call TRBJ2-5, with TRBD2 matching over 8 bases. CDR3 size: 15 residues. The V segment lost 7 bases and the J segment 5 bases; nucleotides outside the gene matches: 12. Germline values: CDR1 SGHTA, CDR2 FQGNSA. The CDR3: CASKKAGLETETQYF. CDR3 nucleotides: TGTGCCAGCAAAAAGGCGGGACTAGAGACGGAGACCCAGTACTTC. The full variable domain, with the rest looked up from reference TRBV7-2 and TRBJ2-5, is GAGVSQSPSNKVTEKGKDVELRCDPISGHTALYWYRQSLGQGLEFLIYFQGNSAPDKSGLPSDRFSAERTGGSVSTLTIQRTQQEDSAVYLCASKKAGLETETQYFGPGTRLLVL.

The chain uses TRBV6-5 and TRBJ2-1; 10 bases are shared with TRBD2. Trimming cost V 5 bases and J 7 bases; bases outside gene matches: 2. The CDR3 spans 13 residues. Germline CDR1 reads MNHEY; CDR2 reads SVGAGI. The CDR3 reads CASSLAGVNEQFF. CDR3 DNA sequence: TGTGCCAGCAGTCTAGCGGGGGTAAATGAGCAGTTCTTC.

The chain couples TRBV6-5 to TRBJ2-2, with 11 bases aligning to TRBD1. CDR3 size: 15 residues. Germline-derived CDR1 and CDR2 are MNHEY and SVGAGI. After removal of 5 bases from V and 3 bases from J, the junction contained 2 bases not matched to a gene. CDR3 amino acids: CASSRDRGDTGELFF. The CDR3 DNA reads as TGTGCCAGCAGTAGGGACAGGGGGGACACCGGGGAGCTGTTTTTT.

The gene calls are TRBV6-5 and TRBJ1-1; D unclear. The CDR3 sequence is 13 residues long. Germline assignment: CDR1 MNHEY and CDR2 SVGAGI. The V end was cut by 6 bases, the J end by 1 base, with 9 bases between. Here the CDR3 DNA reads TGTGCCAGCAGGGGAGGTGGGAACACTGAAGCTTTCTTT. Its protein is CASRGGGNTEAFF.

The chain carries TRBV18 and TRBJ1-1; D uncertain. Germline V gene lookup returns CDR1 KGHSH and CDR2 LQKENI. This CDR3 spans 13 amino acids. The V gene lost 5 bases and the J gene lost 5 bases, with 12 bases spanning the gap. The CDR3 DNA sequence: TGTGCCAGCTCAAGAGGACCGGGAACTGAAGCTTTCTTT. This gives the protein CASSRGPGTEAFF.

The gene calls are TRBV7-9 and TRBJ1-3, with D possibly being TRBD1 (5 bases). CDR1 SEHNR and CDR2 FQNEAQ come from the germline V gene (reference sequence). This CDR3 contains 15 residues. Trimming removed 5 bases from V and 1 base from J, with 12 bases in between. This CDR3 reads CASSVNRPSGNTIYF. For the CDR3, the DNA is TGTGCCAGCAGCGTCAACAGGCCTTCTGGAAACACCATATATTTT.

The V call is TRBV28, the J call TRBJ2-2, with 7 nucleotides matching TRBD2. There are 20 residues in the CDR3. Looked up from germline, CDR1 is MDHEN and CDR2 is SYDVKM. With V trimmed by 5 bases and J by 5 bases, 23 bases remained unmatched. The CDR3 coding sequence is TGTGCCAGCAGTCCACACCTCACTCAACTTAGGGGAGGGGAGACCGGGGAGCTGTTTTTT. Translating gives CASSPHLTQLRGGETGELFF.

The rearrangement uses TRBV7-2 and TRBJ1-3; maybe TRBD1 (5 bases). CDR1 and CDR2 (germline): SGHTA, FQGNSA. The CDR3 length is 15 residues. The V and J ends lost 4 bases and 3 bases respectively, with 13 bases between them. The CDR3 spells CASSSGIQGGNTIYF. The CDR3 bases are TGTGCCAGCAGCTCAGGGATTCAGGGTGGAAACACCATATATTTT.

The genes are TRBV4-1 and TRBJ2-1; 7 bases fit TRBD1. The trim removed 2 bases at V and 1 base at J, leaving 5 bases unmatched. CDR1 and CDR2 (germline): MGHRA, YSYEKL. The CDR3 contains 16 residues. CDR3 loop: CASSQPTGVSYNEQFF. The CDR3 DNA reads TGCGCCAGCAGCCAACCCACAGGGGTTTCCTACAATGAGCAGTTCTTC.

The rearrangement uses TRBV18 and TRBJ1-1; D ambiguous. V was shortened by 2 bases and J by 6 bases, with 10 bases between the two germline ends. This CDR3 region has 13 residues. CDR1 KGHSH and CDR2 LQKENI come from the germline V gene. CDR3 DNA: TGTGCCAGCTCACCAGGTGTCGGGCCTGAAGCTTTCTTT. Translation: CASSPGVGPEAFF. Drawing the rest from reference TRBV18 and TRBJ1-1, the complete variable domain is NAGVMQNPRHLVRRRGQEARLRCSPMKGHSHVYWYRQLPEEGLKFMVYLQKENIIDESGMPKERFSAEFPKEGPSILRIQQVVRGDSAAYFCASSPGVGPEAFFGQGTRLTVV.

This clone was seen only a few times. The chain employs TRBV2 and TRBJ1-2; 9 bases are a match to TRBD1. V dropped 6 bases and J dropped 2; count of bases not matched to a gene: 4. This CDR3 comprises 14 residues. Germline V gene sequence: CDR1 SNHLY, CDR2 FYNNEI. As DNA, the CDR3 is TGTGCCAGCAGAAACAGGGGGCCAAACTATGGCTACACCTTC. This codes for CASRNRGPNYGYTF. Combining the CDR3 with reference TRBV2 and TRBJ1-2 gives the whole variable domain EPEVTQTPSHQVTQMGQEVILRCVPISNHLYFYWYRQILGQKVEFLVSFYNNEISEKSEIFDDQFSVERPDGSNFTLKIRSTKLEDSAMYFCASRNRGPNYGYTFGSGTRLTVV.

The chain is built from TRBV7-9 and TRBJ2-7; a possible D gene is TRBD1 (6 bases). This CDR3 has 14 residues. Looked up from germline, CDR1 is SEHNR and CDR2 is FQNEAQ (reference sequence). With 4 bases removed from V and 2 bases from J, the gap between germline ends came to 12 bases. CDR3 residues: CASSSRTATYEQYF. CDR3 in DNA: TGTGCCAGCAGCTCAAGGACAGCGACCTACGAGCAGTACTTC.

This chain links TRBV7-7 with TRBJ2-1, with D possibly being TRBD2 (5 bases). V dropped 5 bases and J dropped 10 bases, with 15 bases sitting between them. The CDR3 is 13 residues long. The germline gives CDR1 SSHAT, CDR2 FNYEAQ (reference sequence). This chain's CDR3 is CASSPVSAGEQFF. The CDR3 region has the DNA TGTGCCAGCAGCCCCGTTAGCGCAGGAGAGCAGTTCTTC.

V is TRBV2 and J is TRBJ1-2; possible D gene TRBD1, 5 bases. CDR3 length: 14 amino acids. V lost 3 bases, J lost 3 bases, and 11 bases lay in between. The germline V gene has CDR1 SNHLY and CDR2 FYNNEI. CDR3 nucleotide sequence: TGTGCCAGCAGTGATTGGGGGTTTGACTATGGCTACACCTTC. This translates into CASSDWGFDYGYTF. The whole variable domain, remainder taken from reference TRBV2 and TRBJ1-2, is EPEVTQTPSHQVTQMGQEVILRCVPISNHLYFYWYRQILGQKVEFLVSFYNNEISEKSEIFDDQFSVERPDGSNFTLKIRSTKLEDSAMYFCASSDWGFDYGYTFGSGTRLTVV.

The genes are TRBV11-2 and TRBJ2-7, with TRBD2 matching 7 bases. The CDR3 runs 13 residues. Trimming at V came to 5 bases and at J to 3 bases, leaving 4 bases not matched to a gene. Germline V gene data show CDR1 as SGHAT and CDR2 as FQNNGV. CDR3 residues: CASSPPGGYEQYF. Here the CDR3 DNA reads TGTGCCAGCAGCCCGCCGGGGGGCTACGAGCAGTACTTC. Complete variable domain (other parts from reference TRBV11-2 and TRBJ2-7): EAGVAQSPRYKIIEKRQSVAFWCNPISGHATLYWYQQILGQGPKLLIQFQNNGVVDDSQLPKDRFSAERLKGVDSTLKIQPAKLEDSAVYLCASSPPGGYEQYFGPGTRLTVT.

In this sample, this clone turned up a few times. This chain joins TRBV7-9 and TRBJ1-1, with D perhaps TRBD1 (5 bases). Germline CDR1 SEHNR, CDR2 FQNEAQ (reference sequence). V was shortened by 2 bases and J by 3 bases, with 16 bases between the two germline ends. The CDR3 length is 16 residues. Here the CDR3 reads CASSLTTGGGDTEAFF. The CDR3, as DNA: TGTGCCAGCAGCTTAACCACGGGGGGGGGTGACACTGAAGCTTTCTTT.

The chain uses TRBV5-1 and TRBJ1-1, with TRBD1 matching 10 bases. The V and J ends lost 4 bases and 0 bases, in that order; junction bases with no gene match: 6. The CDR3 length is 16 residues. Germline CDR1 reads SGHRS; CDR2 reads YFSETQ. This CDR3 reads CASSPRDRGMNTEAFF. DNA of the CDR3: TGCGCCAGCAGCCCCAGGGACAGGGGCATGAACACTGAAGCTTTCTTT.

The chain recombines TRBV7-8 with TRBJ2-1; TRBD2 might be the D (6 bases). Germline lookup yields CDR1 SGHVS and CDR2 FQNEAQ. The V end lost 4 bases, the J end lost 8 bases, and 24 bases lay between the germline ends. The CDR3 is made up of 17 amino acids. CDR3 coding DNA: TGTGCCAGCAGCTCCCCGAACGGCCTCCTGAGGGAGGATGAGCAGTTCTTC. It is translated as CASSSPNGLLREDEQFF.

Here the CDR3 DNA reads TGTGCCAGCAGCTTAGAGGGGGCAGCTTATTATCAGCCCCAGCATTTT. Protein sequence: CASSLEGAAYYQPQHF. The chain couples TRBV7-2 to TRBJ1-5; TRBD1 matches 7 bases. Trimming took 1 base from V and 5 from J; bases not matched to a gene: 8. The CDR3 consists of 16 residues. Germline V CDR1 and CDR2: SGHTA, FQGNSA.

The J gene is TRBJ1-5, the V gene TRBV10-3; 10 positions match TRBD1. Germline loops: CDR1 ENHRY, CDR2 SYGVKD. Trimming at V came to 10 bases and at J to 6 bases, leaving 9 bases not matched to a gene. The CDR3 has 14 amino acids. CDR3: CATQGGQGGQPQHF. DNA for the CDR3: TGTGCCACGCAAGGAGGACAGGGGGGTCAGCCCCAGCATTTT.